A selection of T cell receptor beta chains follows, all from one sample in a study of cytomegalovirus exposure and HLA in healthy donors. Assay: immunoSEQ multiplex PCR; the TCRdb copy retains only in-frame clones and omits some. This table has tens of thousands of clones, 92% appearing once. Sequenced: PBMCs. These receptors originate from a man aged 18 to 35 in good health and CMV-seronegative. CDR3s leave out the opening cysteine and the closing phenylalanine or tryptophan. Not every row has a clone size; where given, it reads once, few, many or a size class.

>TRBJ2-7|TRBV28|.
ASSLLRGYEQY
>TRBJ2-1|TRBV25-1|once
ASSDLGGGPVRDEQF
>TRBJ1-3|TRBV4-3|.
ASSQGTGNSGNTIY
>TRBJ2-7|TRBV28|.
ASNLLGAGGYEQY
>TRBJ1-3|TRBV7-9|.
ASSLASREAGNTIY
>TRBJ2-1|TRBV10-2|.
ASTQGGYNEQF
>TRBJ2-2|TRBV21-1|.
ASSKARSGRAAGELF
>TRBJ2-1|TRBV4-1|.
ASSQDPSFSFRSYNEQF
>TRBJ1-3|TRBV11-2|.
ASSLKTGGFGNTIY
>TRBJ1-1|TRBV7-2|.
ASSWGQGNTEAF
>TRBJ2-7|TRBV4-1|.
ASSQDIAGTYEQY
>TRBJ2-1|TRBV28|.
ASSLGQDYNEQF
>TRBJ2-1|TRBV6-4|.
ASSDSTSGHNEQF
>TRBJ2-3|TRBV6-6|.
ASIKTSGRAPDTQY
>TRBJ2-7|TRBV15|.
ATSRGSGRAQSSYEQY
>TRBJ2-3|TRBV5-1|once
ASSLSRADTQY
>TRBJ2-3|TRBV11-2|.
ASSLGGASGRAGNTQY
>TRBJ2-4|TRBV4-1|.
ASSRPQGPQGNIQY
>TRBJ1-1|TRBV7-3|.
ASSPLGGPTEAF
>TRBJ2-1|TRBV7-9|.
ASSLVAGGEQF
>TRBJ1-2|TRBV6-1|.
ASSSGTGAGYT
>TRBJ2-5|TRBV5-1|.
ASRYEGLAGAETQY
>TRBJ1-6|TRBV6-5|.
ASSTTGLSLPLH
>TRBJ2-1|TRBV6-1|medium-sized
ASSEWTSEAYNEQF
>TRBJ1-5|TRBV19|.
ASSIFFVGGSLTGDQPQH
>TRBJ2-7|TRBV11-2|.
ASSLVSGSDEQY
>TRBJ1-4|TRBV28|.
ASSSPGTQEKLF
>TRBJ2-5|TRBV7-2|.
ASSPGLAGAAETQY
>TRBJ2-1|TRBV6-5|.
ASSYRGLAESNEQF
>TRBJ2-7|TRBV5-1|.
ASGVGTGVSYEQY
>TRBJ2-7|TRBV6-5|.
ASRGTSGGAYEQY
>TRBJ2-7|TRBV29-1|.
SVGTSVSRSYEQY
>TRBJ2-3|TRBV6-5|.
ASREQAATDTQY
>TRBJ2-7|TRBV6-1|.
ASRPPGQNYEQY
>TRBJ2-7|TRBV4-1|.
ASSPADHSYEQY
>TRBJ2-2|TRBV7-9|.
ASSPRMGHPNTGELF
>TRBJ2-5|TRBV23-1|.
ASSQWRTKTQY
>TRBJ2-3|TRBV27|.
ASSPGTGSTDTQY
>TRBJ2-2|TRBV7-9|once
ASSLSAGELF
>TRBJ1-2|TRBV18|.
ASSPPGSGAYGYT
>TRBJ2-5|TRBV15|.
ATNLGGVQETQY
>TRBJ2-7|TRBV7-9|once
ASSLEGQGGHEQY